This T cell receptor (beta chain) appears in the sequencing data of a study of naive and memory T cell subsets (TCRdb year 2017). In terms of the full investigation: According to the figure summarizing the samples, there were ten or so blood donors, 7 tuberculin skin test biopsies and 3 saline control biopsies. PCR2 was typically a SYBR Green qPCR stopped at a set threshold; low-input samples could instead use end-point PCR (approximately 6 cycles).

Results and caveats for the whole study, not just this receptor: The RNA-based method was acknowledged to be potentially sensitive to changes in TCR transcripts with T cell activation and differentiation.

Library method: 5' RACE. The ligated cDNA was amplified in four rounds of PCR with nested alpha and beta constant region primers together with the SP2 primer. For the blood and skin samples, reverse transcription of TCR RNA was done with SuperScript IV along with alpha and beta constant region primers. T4 RNA ligase 1 was used to ligate an oligonucleotide containing the Illumina SP2 primer and a UMI to the 3' end of the cDNA. To prevent hairpin formation, the 12-nucleotide UMI was made up of two random hexamers with an eight-base spacer between them. TCR alpha and beta chain libraries were processed separately from the second PCR onward, with dual indexing for multiplexing. After pooling, the indexed libraries were analyzed by capillary electrophoresis and sequenced on either an Illumina MiSeq or NextSeq. To boost base diversity and improve cluster recognition, PhiX DNA at about 5-7.5% was spiked into the libraries. As for the original processing: UMIs were extracted from read 2 by Demultiplexor and combined with the TCR sequence from read 1, and reads were split according to sample indices. V and J genes and V-J junctions were identified by Decombinator, and each TCR was assigned a five-part identifier that included V and J deletions. Collapsinator relied on UMIs to correct both sequencing errors and PCR amplification heterogeneity, producing a UMI-based abundance for each TCR. CDR3Translator turned identifiers into nucleotide sequence, translated that sequence into amino acids, and pulled out CDR3 regions based on terminal motifs. Error-corrected alpha and beta TCR counts from blood and skin were compared after normalization to input RNA amount. TCRdb reprocessing: public reads trimmed at Q25 with fastp, clones called with MiXCR, in-frame beta chains kept. Entries that share a CDR3 protein sequence are merged under the most common genes and DNA. V and J calls and clone size were set by TCRdb, not the authors. This sample lists more than 50,000 distinct CDR3 sequences; roughly 8.1% were detected once. The ten largest clones represent about 19% of the sample.

Of note for this clonotype: Its specific antigen is unknown. A much larger clone lies one base from this, so it may be a read error.

CDR1 is given as SGHDN and CDR2 as FVKESK, both from the germline V gene. From its cysteine to its phenylalanine, the CDR3 spans 14 amino acids. Only the CDR3 portion is preserved as DNA: 42 bases, with reading frame beginning at the first base. V trim: 4 bases; J trim: 5 bases; unmatched bases: 3. A robust, sensitive protocol for the amplification, sequencing and analysis of TCRs was described in the study, in which 3' ligation of a UMI-containing oligonucleotide to TCR cDNA was used. Whole blood analysis involved drawing more than 2 ml of peripheral blood from adult healthy volunteers into Tempus tubes and then extracting RNA following the manufacturer's instructions. Total RNA, without cell sorting, was DNase treated with RQ1 DNase before reverse transcription, targeting roughly 1 to 1000 ng input. Libraries were prepared from skin biopsies and whole blood so that pipeline robustness could be tested in samples in which T cells form a minority population.

This clonotype was sampled from a female donor in good health. The chain joins TRBV14 to TRBJ2-2; the central 8 bases match TRBD1. The base sequence is TGTGCCAGCAGCCGGACAGGGTGTACCGGGGAGCTGTTTTTT. It translates to CASSRTGCTGELFF. With all but the CDR3 taken from the reference TRBV14 and TRBJ2-2 genes, the full variable domain is: EAGVTQFPSHSVIEKGQTVTLRCDPISGHDNLYWYRRVMGKEIKFLLHFVKESKQDESGMPNNRFLAERTGGTYSTLKVQPAELEDSGVYFCASSRTGCTGELFFGEGSRLTVL.